The clone carrying this T cell receptor beta chain was counted a few times. The data originate from a study of response to subunit inactivated influenza vaccine. This CDR3 is built from 14 residues. The V gene's germline CDR1 is KGHDR and CDR2 SFDVKD. With 3 bases removed from V and 6 bases from J, the gap between germline ends came to 14 bases. TCRdb passed the RT-PCR reads through MiXCR, listing each CDR3 protein once. The table shows 500,000 to 550,000 distinct CDR3 sequences, with under 30% occurring only once. The sample also formed part of further work on T cells expressing NK-cell markers. From that study: Production of TCR beta cDNA relied on 5'RACE template switching with UMIs. The TCR beta repertoires were obtained from sorted CD3+CD56+NKG2C+, CD3+CD56+NKG2C- and CD3+CD56-NKG2C+ T cells. There were seven HCMV-seropositive donors and one seronegative donor among the eight sequenced.

The receptor was isolated from a man aged 50 to 59 who received an inactivated influenza vaccine. J is TRBJ2-7 and V is TRBV24-1, with D perhaps assigned TRBD1 or TRBD2 (5 bases each). Sequencing used CD4+ T cells sorted from PBMCs, obtained less than 13 days after vaccination. This chain's CDR3 is CATSDPPGASEQYF. As DNA, the CDR3 is TGTGCCACCAGTGATCCCCCCGGGGCAAGCGAGCAGTACTTC.